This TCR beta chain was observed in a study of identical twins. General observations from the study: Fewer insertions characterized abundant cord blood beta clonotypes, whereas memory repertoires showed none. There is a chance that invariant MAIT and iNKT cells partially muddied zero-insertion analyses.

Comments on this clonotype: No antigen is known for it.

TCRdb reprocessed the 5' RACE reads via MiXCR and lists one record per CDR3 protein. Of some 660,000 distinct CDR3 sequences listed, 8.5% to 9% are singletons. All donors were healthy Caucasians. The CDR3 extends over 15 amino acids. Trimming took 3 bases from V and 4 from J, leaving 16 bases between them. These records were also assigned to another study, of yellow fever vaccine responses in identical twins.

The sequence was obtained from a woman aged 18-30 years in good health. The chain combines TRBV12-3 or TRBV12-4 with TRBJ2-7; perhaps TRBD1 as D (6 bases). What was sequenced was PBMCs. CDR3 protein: CASSFYNQGLYEQYF. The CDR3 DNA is TGTGCCAGCAGTTTCTATAATCAGGGGCTTTACGAGCAGTACTTC.